The text below deals with one T cell receptor (beta chain). The data stem from a study of cytomegalovirus exposure and HLA in healthy donors. Study-level background: One earlier analysis, a look at some 180 million T cells, found some 110 million unique TCR beta sequences.

The primer mix had 60 Vbeta and 13 Jbeta primers. Assay: immunoSEQ multiplex PCR; the TCRdb copy retains only in-frame clones and omits some. The sample consists of roughly 220,000 clones, 70% of them appearing once. The V and J ends lost 3 bases and 6 bases, in that order; junction bases with no gene match: 9. This CDR3 has 15 amino acids. Germline V gives CDR1 KGHSH, CDR2 LQKENI. The chain recombines TRBV18 with TRBJ2-7; 9 positions match TRBD1. Sequencing used PBMCs. This receptor was obtained from a middle-aged man in good health and CMV-seropositive. CDR3 loop: CASSPTGGGDTEQYF. The CDR3 DNA follows: TGTGCCAGCTCACCCACAGGGGGCGGAGATACCGAGCAGTACTTC.